The present T cell receptor (beta chain) was sequenced within a study of OX40 agonist ivuxolimab in advanced cancers. Study context: The patients' treatment was ivuxolimab, an agonistic anti-OX40 (CD134) antibody. Dose-escalation patients were diagnosed with hepatocellular carcinoma, melanoma, renal cell cancer or head and neck cancer. Having had anti-PD-1, anti-PD-L1 or anti-CTLA-4 therapy before was allowed, and approximately 40% had some.

Using immunoSEQ multiplex PCR, the repertoire was profiled, and TCRdb retains in-frame clones only, with some absent. This table has roughly 66,000 clones, about four fifths appearing once. The timepoints at which blood was sampled were baseline, cycle 4 day 1, and cycle 7 day 1. This clone was recorded once. The source was CD4+ or CD8+ T cells sorted from blood, collected in a trial of the OX40 agonist ivuxolimab. This sequence originates from an adult with an advanced solid tumor such as melanoma, head and neck, liver or kidney cancer.

The CDR3 spells CAITTTGVTDTQYF. CDR3 DNA sequence: TGTGCCATCACAACGACAGGCGTAACAGATACGCAGTATTTT. The genes are TRBV10-3 and TRBJ2-3, with a possible D match to TRBD1 (6 bases). Trimming pared 7 bases from V and 3 bases from J, leaving 14 bases between. CDR1 ENHRY and CDR2 SYGVKD come from the germline V gene. There are 14 residues in the CDR3.